This T cell receptor beta chain comes out of a study of early T cells in non-severe SARS-CoV-2 infection. At the level of the study: The authors sequenced bulk RNA from unsorted whole blood, leaving chains unpaired.

Trimming pared 5 bases from V and 8 bases from J, leaving 13 bases between. The CDR3 spans 12 residues. Germline V lookup: CDR1 DFQATT, CDR2 SNEGSKA (reference sequence). Regarding the study as a whole: The study's VDJdb matching favored anti-spike CD8 responses and missed private and CD4 specificities.

This clonotype was observed a handful of times. Antigen: not known. Individual cDNA molecules received unique molecular identifiers during library preparation. TCRdb re-derived calls from the 5' RACE reads in MiXCR, one entry per CDR3 protein. The sample shows over 90,000 distinct CDR3 sequences, around 12% of them seen only once. Source material: whole blood. The source is an adult who was a healthcare worker with PCR-confirmed SARS-CoV-2 infection or an uninfected control (not recorded which). J is TRBJ1-5 and V is TRBV20-1; D remains unclear. The CDR3 region is CSASTPVEPQHF. The CDR3 nucleotides are TGCAGTGCTTCGACCCCGGTAGAGCCCCAGCATTTT.